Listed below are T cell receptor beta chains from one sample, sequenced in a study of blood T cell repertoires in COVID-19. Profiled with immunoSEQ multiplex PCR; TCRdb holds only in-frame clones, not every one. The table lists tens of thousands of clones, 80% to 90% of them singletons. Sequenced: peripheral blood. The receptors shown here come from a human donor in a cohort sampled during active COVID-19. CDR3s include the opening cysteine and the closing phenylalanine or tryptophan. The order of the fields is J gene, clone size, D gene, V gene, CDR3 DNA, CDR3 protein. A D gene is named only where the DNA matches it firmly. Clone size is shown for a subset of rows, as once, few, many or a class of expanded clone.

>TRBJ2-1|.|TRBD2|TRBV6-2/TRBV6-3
TGTGCCAGCAGTTCTGCCTCCTCGCGCGGGAGTCTGTTCAATGAGCAGTTCTTC
CASSSASSRGSLFNEQFF
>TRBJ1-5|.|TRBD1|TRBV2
TGTGCCAGCAGACTAACAGGGGAAGGCAATCAGCCCCAGCATTTT
CASRLTGEGNQPQHF
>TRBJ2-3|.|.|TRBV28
TGTGCCAGCAGTTTAACCCGAGGGGGGGCAGATACGCAGTATTTT
CASSLTRGGADTQYF
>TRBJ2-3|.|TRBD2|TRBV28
TGTGCCAGCGGTGCCCTAGCGGGAGGGGCGAGTACGCAGTATTTT
CASGALAGGASTQYF
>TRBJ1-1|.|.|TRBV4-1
TGCGCCAGCAGCCATGCCGTGGTACAGGGTTCGGCTGAAGCTTTCTTT
CASSHAVVQGSAEAFF
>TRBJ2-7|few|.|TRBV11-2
TGTGCCAGCAGCTCCTGGGGGGGGACACCTGCCTACGAGCAGTACTTC
CASSSWGGTPAYEQYF
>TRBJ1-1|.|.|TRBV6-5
TGTGCCAGCAGTTACTCGTTGTCGGGTGACACTGAAGCTTTCTTT
CASSYSLSGDTEAFF
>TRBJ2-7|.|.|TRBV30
TGTGCCTGGAGTCACAATACCTACGAGCAGTACTTC
CAWSHNTYEQYF
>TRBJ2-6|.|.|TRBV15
TGTGCCACCGAATTGAGCTCTGGGGCCAACGTCCTGACTTTC
CATELSSGANVLTF
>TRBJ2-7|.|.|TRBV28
TGTGCCAGCAGTTTACGTGGACAGATTGTGGAGCAGTACTTC
CASSLRGQIVEQYF
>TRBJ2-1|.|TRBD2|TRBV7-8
TGTGCCAGCAGCCCCGCTAGCGGGAGGGCCTACAATGAGCAGTTCTTC
CASSPASGRAYNEQFF
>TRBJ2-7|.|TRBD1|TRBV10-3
TGTGCCATCAGCCTTTTTACAGGGGGCTACGAGCAGTACTTC
CAISLFTGGYEQYF
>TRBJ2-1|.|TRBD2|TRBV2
TGTGCCAGCAAGGCGGCTAGCGGGGGGGGTGAGCAGTTCTTC
CASKAASGGGEQFF
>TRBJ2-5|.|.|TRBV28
TGTGCCAGTACTAGTTTCCAAGAGACCCAGTACTTC
CASTSFQETQYF